Shown below are 7 T cell receptor beta chains from a single sample sequenced in a study of T cells after yellow fever vaccination. TCRdb independently ran MiXCR on the 5' RACE reads; one entry per CDR3 protein. The sample has about 58,000 distinct CDR3 sequences; approximately 6% are singletons. Specimen: PBMCs, either bulk or a sorted T-cell subset (CD4+, CD8+, memory, or dextramer-sorted; not recorded which), collected on the day of the yellow fever booster vaccination. The receptors stem from a man in his late teens or twenties who received the YFV17D yellow fever vaccine.

This clonotype appeared a few times. This chain joins TRBV7-9 and TRBJ2-2, with 10 bases that match TRBD1. From germline, CDR1 is SEHNR and CDR2 FQNEAQ (reference sequence). Germline trimming cut 2 bases from V and 4 bases from J; bases unmatched to any gene: 10. The CDR3 extends over 18 amino acids. The CDR3 reads CASSLIRPGQGFTGELFF. The CDR3 nucleotides are TGTGCCAGCAGCTTAATCCGCCCGGGACAGGGGTTCACCGGGGAGCTGTTTTTT.

This clonotype was seen many times. The chain carries TRBV4-2 and TRBJ1-2; D call uncertain. There are 14 residues in the CDR3. Per the germline V gene, CDR1 is LGHNA and CDR2 is YNFKEQ. Deletions cut 1 base from V and 4 bases from J, with 10 bases between. The CDR3 nucleotides read TGTGCCAGCAGCCAAGCCAGCTTACCCTATGGCTACACCTTC. Encoded protein: CASSQASLPYGYTF.

This clonotype was observed many times. The V and J genes are TRBV20-1 and TRBJ1-3; the D is unclear. CDR3 size: 12 residues. V was shortened by 6 bases and J by 0 bases, with 6 bases between the two germline ends. Germline CDR1 is DFQATT and CDR2 is SNEGSKA (reference sequence). The CDR3, as DNA: TGCAGTGCCCGCTACTCTGGAAACACCATATATTTT. Its protein product is CSARYSGNTIYF.

At least ten counts were recorded for this clonotype. The rearrangement links TRBV9 to TRBJ2-3; D is unresolved. CDR3 size: 13 residues. Germline CDR1 reads SGDLS; CDR2 reads YYNGEE. Trimming shortened V by 0 bases and J by 6 bases, and 8 bases separated the two germline ends. The CDR3 DNA follows: TGTGCCAGCAGCGTAGACCCCCGGGATACGCAGTATTTT. Translating it yields CASSVDPRDTQYF.

This clonotype was seen repeatedly, ten times or more. V gene TRBV4-1 combines with J gene TRBJ1-2, with D possibly being TRBD1 (5 bases). CDR3 size: 12 residues. The germline V and J ends were trimmed by 3 bases and 8 bases, with 10 bases remaining between them. CDR1 MGHRA and CDR2 YSYEKL come from the germline V gene. In nucleotides, the CDR3 is TGCGCCAGCAGCCAGTCCCGGGACGGCTACACCTTC. Protein sequence: CASSQSRDGYTF.

This clonotype was counted many times. V gene TRBV5-1 combines with J gene TRBJ2-5; D call uncertain. The CDR3 covers 16 residues. The V gene lost 3 bases and the J gene lost 2 bases, with 17 bases spanning the gap. Per the germline V gene, CDR1 is SGHRS and CDR2 is YFSETQ. CDR3 sequence: CASSSGVAEMQETQYF. The DNA for the CDR3 is TGCGCCAGCAGCTCTGGTGTAGCAGAGATGCAAGAGACCCAGTACTTC.

This chain connects TRBV6-2 or TRBV6-3 to TRBJ2-2, with 11 nucleotides matching TRBD2. Germline CDR1 and CDR2: MNHEY and SVGEGT. J was trimmed by 0 bases and V by 4 bases; bases with no gene match: 4. CDR3 length: 17 residues. The CDR3, as DNA: TGTGCCAGCAGTTCTCCTAGCGGGGGGCCGAACACCGGGGAGCTGTTTTTT. Its translation is CASSSPSGGPNTGELFF.